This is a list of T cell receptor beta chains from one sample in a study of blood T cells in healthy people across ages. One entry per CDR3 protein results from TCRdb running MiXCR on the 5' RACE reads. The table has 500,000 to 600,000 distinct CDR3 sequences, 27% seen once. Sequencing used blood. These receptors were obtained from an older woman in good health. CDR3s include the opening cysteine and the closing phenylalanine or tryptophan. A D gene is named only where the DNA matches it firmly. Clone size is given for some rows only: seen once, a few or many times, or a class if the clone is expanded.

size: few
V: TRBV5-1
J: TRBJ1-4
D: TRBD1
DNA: TGCGCCAGCAGCCGCGGGACAGGCGCCCTAATTAATGAAAAACTGTTTTTT
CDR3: CASSRGTGALINEKLFF

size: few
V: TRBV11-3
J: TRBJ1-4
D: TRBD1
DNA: TGTGCCAGCAGCTTAGCCCCCGACAGGGCGGGAATGAAACTGTTTTTT
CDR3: CASSLAPDRAGMKLFF

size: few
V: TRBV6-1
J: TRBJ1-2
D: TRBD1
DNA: TGTGCCAGCAGTATTCAGACAGGGGATTATGGCTACACCTTC
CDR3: CASSIQTGDYGYTF

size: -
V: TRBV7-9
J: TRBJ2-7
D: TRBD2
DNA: TGTGCCAGCAGCATCCAGACTAGCGGAACCTACGAGCAGTACTTC
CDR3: CASSIQTSGTYEQYF

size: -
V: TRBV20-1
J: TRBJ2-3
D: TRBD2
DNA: TGCAGTGCTCCCTTACTAGCGGGGGGTGGTGACACGCAGTATTTT
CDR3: CSAPLLAGGGDTQYF

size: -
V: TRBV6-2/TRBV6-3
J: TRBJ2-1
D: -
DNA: TGTGCCAGCAGTTCCCTACAGGGGGGGCCCTACAATGAGCAGTTCTTC
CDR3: CASSSLQGGPYNEQFF

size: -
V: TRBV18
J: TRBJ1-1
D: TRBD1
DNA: TGTGCCAGCTCCCTCTTCGGAGAGGGGACAGGAACTGAAGCTTTCTTT
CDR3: CASSLFGEGTGTEAFF

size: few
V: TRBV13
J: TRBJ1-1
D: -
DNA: TGTGCCAGCAGCCCTCGGGACTCCCGCATGAACACTGAAGCTTTCTTT
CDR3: CASSPRDSRMNTEAFF

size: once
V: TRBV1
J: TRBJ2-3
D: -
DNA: TGCACCAGCAGCCTACCTACTGAGCGGGGGGTAGATACGCAGTATTTT
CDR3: CTSSLPTERGVDTQYF

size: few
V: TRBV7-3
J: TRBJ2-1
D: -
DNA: TGTGCCAGCAGCTTAACTGGGGGGGCGCAGAGGGCTGAGCAGTTCTTC
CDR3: CASSLTGGAQRAEQFF

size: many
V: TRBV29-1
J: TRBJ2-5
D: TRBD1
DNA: TGCAGCGATCGGGACAGCAGAAGTGAGACCCAGTACTTC
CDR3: CSDRDSRSETQYF

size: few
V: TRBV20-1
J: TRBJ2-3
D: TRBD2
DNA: TGCAGTGCTAGACTAGCGGGGGCCTCGAACACAGATACGCAGTATTTT
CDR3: CSARLAGASNTDTQYF

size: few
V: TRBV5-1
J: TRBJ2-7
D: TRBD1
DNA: TGCGCCAGCAGCTTGTCACAGGGGCTCTACGAGCAGTACTTC
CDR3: CASSLSQGLYEQYF

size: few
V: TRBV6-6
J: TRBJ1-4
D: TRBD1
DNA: TGTGCCAGCAGTGAGCCGGGACAGGGAAATGAAAAACTGTTTTTT
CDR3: CASSEPGQGNEKLFF

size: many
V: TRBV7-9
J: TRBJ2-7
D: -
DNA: TGTGCCAGCAGCTTAACACCCTCCTACGAGCAGTACTTC
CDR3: CASSLTPSYEQYF

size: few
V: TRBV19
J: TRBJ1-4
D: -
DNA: TGTGCCAGTAGTATAGATCATCGCTCGGGTGAAAAACTGTTTTTT
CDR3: CASSIDHRSGEKLFF

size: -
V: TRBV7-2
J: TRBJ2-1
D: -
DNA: TGTGCCAGCAGCTTAGTGGGAGGGGGCGCTGAGCAGTTCTTC
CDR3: CASSLVGGGAEQFF

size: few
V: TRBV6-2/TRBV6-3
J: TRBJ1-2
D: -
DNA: TGTGCCAGCAGTTACTTCGACAGTGCTAACTATGGCTACACCTTC
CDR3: CASSYFDSANYGYTF

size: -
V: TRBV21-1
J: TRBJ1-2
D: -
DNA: TGTGCCAGCAGCAAAGACCGATCTTTGGGCTACACCTTC
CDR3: CASSKDRSLGYTF

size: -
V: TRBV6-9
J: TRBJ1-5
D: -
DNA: TGTGCCAGCAGTTGGTGGCCCTGGGGGCTGGAACAGCCCCAGCATTTT
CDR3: CASSWWPWGLEQPQHF

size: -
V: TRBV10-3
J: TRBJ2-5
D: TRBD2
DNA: TGTGCCATCAATCAGCGGGGGGGACAAGAGACCCAGTACTTC
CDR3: CAINQRGGQETQYF

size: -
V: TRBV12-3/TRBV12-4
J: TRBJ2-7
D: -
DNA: TGTGCCAGCAGTTTGGGCGGCGGGGCTTGGGAGCAGTACTTC
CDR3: CASSLGGGAWEQYF

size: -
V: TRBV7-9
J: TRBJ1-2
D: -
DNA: TGTGCCAGCAGCTTAGTGTCAGGGAACTATGGCTGCTCCTTC
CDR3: CASSLVSGNYGCSF

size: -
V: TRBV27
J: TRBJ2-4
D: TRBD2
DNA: TGTGCCAGCAGCAGGAAGACTAGCGGGATTTCTCTAGCCAAAAACATTCAGTACTTC
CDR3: CASSRKTSGISLAKNIQYF

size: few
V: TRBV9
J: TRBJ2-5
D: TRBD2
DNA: TGTGCCAGCAGCGTAGTAGGGGAGGGGACCCAGTACTTC
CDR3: CASSVVGEGTQYF